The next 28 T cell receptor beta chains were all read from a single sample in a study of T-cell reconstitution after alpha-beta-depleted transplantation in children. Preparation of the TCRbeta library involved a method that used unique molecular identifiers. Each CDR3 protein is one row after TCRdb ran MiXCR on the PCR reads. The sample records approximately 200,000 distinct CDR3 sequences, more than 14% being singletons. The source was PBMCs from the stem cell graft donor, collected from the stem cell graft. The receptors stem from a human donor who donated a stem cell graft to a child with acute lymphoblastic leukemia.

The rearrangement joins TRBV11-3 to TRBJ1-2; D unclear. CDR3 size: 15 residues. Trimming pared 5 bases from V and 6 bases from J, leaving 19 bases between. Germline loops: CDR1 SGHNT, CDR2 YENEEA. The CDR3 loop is CASSDRARGSDGYTF. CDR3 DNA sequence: TGTGCCAGCAGCGACCGTGCCAGAGGATCGGATGGCTACACCTTC.

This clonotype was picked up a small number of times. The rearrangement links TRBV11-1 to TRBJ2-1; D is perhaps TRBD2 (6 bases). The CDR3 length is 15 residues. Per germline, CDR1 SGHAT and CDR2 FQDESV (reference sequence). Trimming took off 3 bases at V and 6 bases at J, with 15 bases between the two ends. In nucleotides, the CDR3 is TGTGCCAGCAGCTTTACGGGAGTTTTTGGCAATGAGCAGTTCTTC. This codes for CASSFTGVFGNEQFF.

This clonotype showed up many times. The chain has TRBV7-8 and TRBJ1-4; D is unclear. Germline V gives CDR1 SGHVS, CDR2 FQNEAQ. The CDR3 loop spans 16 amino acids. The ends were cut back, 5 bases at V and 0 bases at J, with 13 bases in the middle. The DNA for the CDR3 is TGTGCCAGCAGCCCACTTCGACGGTCAACTAATGAAAAACTGTTTTTT. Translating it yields CASSPLRRSTNEKLFF.

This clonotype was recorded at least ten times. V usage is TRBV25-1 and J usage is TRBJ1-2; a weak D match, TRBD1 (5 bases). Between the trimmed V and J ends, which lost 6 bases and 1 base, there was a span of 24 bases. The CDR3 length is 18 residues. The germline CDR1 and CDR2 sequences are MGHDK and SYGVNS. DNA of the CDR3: TGTGCCAGCAGCCCTAGGGGCTCAGGATCTTGGGGTAACTATGGCTACACCTTC. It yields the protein CASSPRGSGSWGNYGYTF.

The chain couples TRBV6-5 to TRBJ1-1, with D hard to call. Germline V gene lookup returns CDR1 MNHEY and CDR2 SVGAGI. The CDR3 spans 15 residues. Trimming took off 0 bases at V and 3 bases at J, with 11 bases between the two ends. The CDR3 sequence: CASSYSILQDTEAFF. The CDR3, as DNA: TGTGCCAGCAGTTACTCGATTCTTCAGGACACTGAAGCTTTCTTT.

The CDR3 spells CASWDGFSGSTYNEQFF. The CDR3 region has the DNA TGTGCCTCCTGGGACGGATTTAGCGGGTCGACGTACAATGAGCAGTTCTTC. This chain uses TRBV3-1 with TRBJ2-1; the match to TRBD2 covers 7 bases. The CDR3 consists of 17 residues. In germline, CDR1 is LGHDT, CDR2 YNNKEL (reference sequence). Trimming cost V 11 bases and J 4 bases; bases outside gene matches: 20.

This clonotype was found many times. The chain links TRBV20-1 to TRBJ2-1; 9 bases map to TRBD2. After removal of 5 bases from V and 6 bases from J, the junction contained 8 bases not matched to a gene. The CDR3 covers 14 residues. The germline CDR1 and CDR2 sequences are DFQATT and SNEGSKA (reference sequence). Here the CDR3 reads CSAERASGTNEQFF. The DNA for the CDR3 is TGCAGTGCTGAACGGGCTAGCGGGACCAATGAGCAGTTCTTC.

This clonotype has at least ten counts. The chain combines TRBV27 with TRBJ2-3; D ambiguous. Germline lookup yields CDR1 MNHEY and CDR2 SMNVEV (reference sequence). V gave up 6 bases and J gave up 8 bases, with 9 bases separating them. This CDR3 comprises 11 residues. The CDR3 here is CASRTYSTQYF. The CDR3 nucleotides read TGTGCCAGCAGGACGTATAGTACGCAGTATTTT.

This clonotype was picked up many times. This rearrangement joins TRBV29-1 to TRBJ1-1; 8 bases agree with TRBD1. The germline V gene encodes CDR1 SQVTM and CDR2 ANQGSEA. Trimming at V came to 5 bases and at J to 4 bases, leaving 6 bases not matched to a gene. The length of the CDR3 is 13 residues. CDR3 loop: CSVRPGGLTEAFF. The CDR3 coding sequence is TGCAGCGTTCGTCCAGGGGGCCTCACTGAAGCTTTCTTT.

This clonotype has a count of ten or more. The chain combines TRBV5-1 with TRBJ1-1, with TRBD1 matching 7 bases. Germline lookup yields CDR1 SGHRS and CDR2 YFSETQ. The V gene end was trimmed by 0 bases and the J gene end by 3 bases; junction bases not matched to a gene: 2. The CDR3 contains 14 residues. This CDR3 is CASSLADRDTEAFF. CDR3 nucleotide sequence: TGCGCCAGCAGCTTGGCCGACAGGGACACTGAAGCTTTCTTT.

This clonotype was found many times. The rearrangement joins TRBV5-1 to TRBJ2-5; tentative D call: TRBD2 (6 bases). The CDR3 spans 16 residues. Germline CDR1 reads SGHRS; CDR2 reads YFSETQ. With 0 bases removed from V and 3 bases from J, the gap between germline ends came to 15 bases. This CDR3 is CASSLEPYSGEETQYF. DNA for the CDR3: TGCGCCAGCAGCTTGGAGCCGTATAGCGGCGAAGAGACCCAGTACTTC.

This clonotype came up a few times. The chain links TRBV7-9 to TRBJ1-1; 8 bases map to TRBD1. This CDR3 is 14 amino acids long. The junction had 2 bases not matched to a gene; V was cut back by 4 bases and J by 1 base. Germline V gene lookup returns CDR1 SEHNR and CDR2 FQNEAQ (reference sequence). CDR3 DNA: TGTGCCAGCAGCTCGGACAGGGCGAACACTGAAGCTTTCTTT. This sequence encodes CASSSDRANTEAFF.

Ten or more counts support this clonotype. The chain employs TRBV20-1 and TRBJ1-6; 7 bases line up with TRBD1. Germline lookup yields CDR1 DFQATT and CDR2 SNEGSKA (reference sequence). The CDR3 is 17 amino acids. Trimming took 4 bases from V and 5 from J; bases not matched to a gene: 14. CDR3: CSAIDLRQGGNNSPLHF. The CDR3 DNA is TGCAGTGCTATCGACCTCCGCCAGGGGGGTAATAATTCACCCCTCCACTTT.

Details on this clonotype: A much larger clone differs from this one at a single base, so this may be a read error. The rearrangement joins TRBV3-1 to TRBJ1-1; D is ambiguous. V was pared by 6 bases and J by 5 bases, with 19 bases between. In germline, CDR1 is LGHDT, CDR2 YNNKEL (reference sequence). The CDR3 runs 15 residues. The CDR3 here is CASRLDGQRDTEAFF. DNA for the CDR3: TGTGCCAGCAGGTTGGATGGGCAGCGGGATACTGAAGCTTTCTTT.

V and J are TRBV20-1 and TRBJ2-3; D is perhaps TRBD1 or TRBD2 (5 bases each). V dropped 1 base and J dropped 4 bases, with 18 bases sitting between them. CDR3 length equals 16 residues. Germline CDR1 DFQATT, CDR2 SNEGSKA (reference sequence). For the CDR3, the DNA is TGCAGTGCTAGAGGGGGGTCTAGCCTCCTATCAGATACGCAGTATTTT. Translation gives CSARGGSSLLSDTQYF.

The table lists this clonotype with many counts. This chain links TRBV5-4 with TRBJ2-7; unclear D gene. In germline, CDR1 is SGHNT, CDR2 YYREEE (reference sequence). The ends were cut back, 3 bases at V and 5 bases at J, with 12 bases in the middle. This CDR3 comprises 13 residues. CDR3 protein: CASSYSIGDEQYF. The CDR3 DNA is TGTGCCAGCAGCTATTCGATTGGGGACGAGCAGTACTTC.

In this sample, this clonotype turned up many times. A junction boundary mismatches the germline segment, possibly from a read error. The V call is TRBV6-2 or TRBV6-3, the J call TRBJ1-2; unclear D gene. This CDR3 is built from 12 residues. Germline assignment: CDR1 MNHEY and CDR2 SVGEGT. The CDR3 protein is CASSYLDYGYTF. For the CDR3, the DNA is TGTGCCAGCAGCTACTTGGACTATGGCTACACCTTC.

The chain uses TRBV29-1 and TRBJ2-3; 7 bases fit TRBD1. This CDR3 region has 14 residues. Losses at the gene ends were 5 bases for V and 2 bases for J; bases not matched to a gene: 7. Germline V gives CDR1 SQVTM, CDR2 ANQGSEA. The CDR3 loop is CSVRQGRHTDTQYF. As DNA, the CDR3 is TGCAGCGTTCGACAGGGCCGTCACACAGATACGCAGTATTTT.

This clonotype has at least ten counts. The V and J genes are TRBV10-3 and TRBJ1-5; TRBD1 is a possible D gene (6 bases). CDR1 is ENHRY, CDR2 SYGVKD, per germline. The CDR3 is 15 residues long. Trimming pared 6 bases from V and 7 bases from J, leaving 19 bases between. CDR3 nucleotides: TGTGCCATCAGATCTGGTGGGGGTCAGGGGCAGCCCCAGCATTTT. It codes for CAIRSGGGQGQPQHF.

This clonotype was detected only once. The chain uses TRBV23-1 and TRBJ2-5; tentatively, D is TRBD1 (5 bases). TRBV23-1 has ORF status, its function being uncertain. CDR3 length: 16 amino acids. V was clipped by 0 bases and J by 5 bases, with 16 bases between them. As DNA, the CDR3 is TGCGCCAGCAGTCAATCTTCCAGGGCTCACTGGGAGACCCAGTACTTC. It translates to CASSQSSRAHWETQYF.

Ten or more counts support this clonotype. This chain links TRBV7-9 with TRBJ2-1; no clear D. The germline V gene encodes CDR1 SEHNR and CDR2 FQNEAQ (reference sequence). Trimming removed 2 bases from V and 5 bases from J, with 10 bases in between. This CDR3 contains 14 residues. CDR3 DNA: TGTGCCAGCAGCTTATACCCCGAGCACAATGAGCAGTTCTTC. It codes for CASSLYPEHNEQFF.

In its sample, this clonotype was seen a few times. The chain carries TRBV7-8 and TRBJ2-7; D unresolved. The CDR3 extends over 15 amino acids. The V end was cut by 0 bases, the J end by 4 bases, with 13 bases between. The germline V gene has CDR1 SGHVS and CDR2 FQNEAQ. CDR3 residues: CASSLAWGVNYEQYF. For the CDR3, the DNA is TGTGCCAGCAGCTTAGCGTGGGGTGTTAATTACGAGCAGTACTTC.

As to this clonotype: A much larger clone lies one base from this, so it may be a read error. The DNA for the CDR3 is TGCAGTGCTAGAGATCGGTCAATGGACACTGAAGCTTTCTTT. Encoded protein: CSARDRSMDTEAFF. V gene TRBV20-1 combines with J gene TRBJ1-1; D gene ambiguous. V dropped 0 bases and J dropped 3 bases, with 11 bases sitting between them. Germline CDR1 DFQATT, CDR2 SNEGSKA (reference sequence). The CDR3 runs 14 residues.

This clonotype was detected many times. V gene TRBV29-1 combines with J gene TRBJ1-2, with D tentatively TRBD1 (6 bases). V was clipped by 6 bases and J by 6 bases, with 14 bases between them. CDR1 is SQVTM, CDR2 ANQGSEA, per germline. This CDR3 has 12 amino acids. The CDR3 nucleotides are TGCAGCGTCGTAGAAACAGGGCATGGCTACACCTTC. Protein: CSVVETGHGYTF.

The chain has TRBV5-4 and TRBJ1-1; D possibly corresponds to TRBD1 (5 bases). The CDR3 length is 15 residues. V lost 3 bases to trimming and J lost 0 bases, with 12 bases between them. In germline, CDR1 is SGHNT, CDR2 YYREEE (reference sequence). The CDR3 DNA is TGTGCCAGCAGCTCGCGGAGACAGATGAACACTGAAGCTTTCTTT. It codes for CASSSRRQMNTEAFF.

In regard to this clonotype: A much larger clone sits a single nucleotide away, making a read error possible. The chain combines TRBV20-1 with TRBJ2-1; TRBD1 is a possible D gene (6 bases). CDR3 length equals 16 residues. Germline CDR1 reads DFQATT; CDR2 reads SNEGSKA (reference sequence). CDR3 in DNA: TGCAGTGCTAGAGATGGGACAACGAGCTCCTACAATGAGCATTTCTTC. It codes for CSARDGTTSSYNEHFF.

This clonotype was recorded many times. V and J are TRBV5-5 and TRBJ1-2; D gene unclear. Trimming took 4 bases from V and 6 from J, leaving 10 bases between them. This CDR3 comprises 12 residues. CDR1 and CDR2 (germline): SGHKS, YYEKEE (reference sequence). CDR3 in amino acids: CASSIRRNGYTF. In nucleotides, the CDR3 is TGTGCCAGCAGCATCAGACGAAATGGCTACACCTTC.

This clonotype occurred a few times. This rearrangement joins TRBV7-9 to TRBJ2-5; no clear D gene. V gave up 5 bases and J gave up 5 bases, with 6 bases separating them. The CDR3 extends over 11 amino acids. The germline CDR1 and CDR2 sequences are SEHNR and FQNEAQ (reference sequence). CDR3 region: CASSPAETQYF. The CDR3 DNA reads TGTGCCAGCAGCCCCGCCGAGACCCAGTACTTC.